Listed here are 5 T cell receptor beta chains from one sample, sequenced in a study of blood T cell repertoires in COVID-19. Profiling relied on immunoSEQ multiplex PCR, and the TCRdb table lists in-frame clones only, not all of them. This sample carries some 73,000 clones, roughly 70% of them seen once, and the ten largest clones take over 20%. The sequencing sample was made of peripheral blood. The receptors were sampled from a man in his fifties or sixties with acute or convalescent COVID-19.

This sequence joins TRBV24-1 and TRBJ2-1; a possible D gene is TRBD2 (6 bases). Germline V gives CDR1 KGHDR, CDR2 SFDVKD. The V end was cut by 5 bases, the J end by 2 bases, with 12 bases between. The CDR3 loop spans 15 amino acids. The CDR3, as DNA: TGTGCCACCAGTGGTAGTCTAGCGACCTACAATGAGCAGTTCTTC. It is translated as CATSGSLATYNEQFF.

The chain joins TRBV3-1 (or the pseudogene TRBV3-2) to TRBJ2-2; a weak D match, TRBD2 (6 bases). Trimming stripped 0 bases from V and 5 bases from J, with 10 bases between. Germline V gene sequence: CDR1 LGHDT, CDR2 YNNKEL (reference sequence). The CDR3 is made up of 15 amino acids. This CDR3 is CASSQDLAGTGELFF. The CDR3, as DNA: TGTGCCAGCAGCCAAGATCTGGCGGGAACCGGGGAGCTGTTTTTT.

The V gene is TRBV15, the J gene TRBJ1-2, with 8 nucleotides matching TRBD1. The CDR3 is 15 amino acids. Per the germline V gene, CDR1 is LNHNV and CDR2 is YYDKDF (reference sequence). With 5 bases clipped from V and 8 bases from J, the junction kept 13 bases outside the gene matches. The CDR3 reads CATSSRQPGGGGYTF. In DNA, the CDR3 is TGTGCCACCAGCTCCCGCCAGCCAGGGGGCGGAGGCTACACCTTC.

V gene TRBV4-1 combines with J gene TRBJ2-6; TRBD2 agrees at 9 bases. J gave up 0 bases and V 1 base, and 7 bases lay outside the gene matches. CDR3 length: 19 residues. Germline CDR1 and CDR2: MGHRA and YSYEKL. The CDR3 region has the DNA TGCGCCAGCAGCCAAGTAGCGGGGGCCGTACTCTCTGGGGCCAACGTCCTGACTTTC. It specifies CASSQVAGAVLSGANVLTF.

V usage is TRBV27 and J usage is TRBJ2-7; the match to TRBD2 covers 8 bases. The CDR3 runs 14 residues. CDR1 and CDR2 (germline): MNHEY, SMNVEV (reference sequence). With 5 bases clipped from V and 3 bases from J, the junction kept 6 bases outside the gene matches. CDR3 nucleotide sequence: TGTGCCAGCAGTCGGGGGGGAAGAAACTACGAGCAGTACTTC. Protein product: CASSRGGRNYEQYF.